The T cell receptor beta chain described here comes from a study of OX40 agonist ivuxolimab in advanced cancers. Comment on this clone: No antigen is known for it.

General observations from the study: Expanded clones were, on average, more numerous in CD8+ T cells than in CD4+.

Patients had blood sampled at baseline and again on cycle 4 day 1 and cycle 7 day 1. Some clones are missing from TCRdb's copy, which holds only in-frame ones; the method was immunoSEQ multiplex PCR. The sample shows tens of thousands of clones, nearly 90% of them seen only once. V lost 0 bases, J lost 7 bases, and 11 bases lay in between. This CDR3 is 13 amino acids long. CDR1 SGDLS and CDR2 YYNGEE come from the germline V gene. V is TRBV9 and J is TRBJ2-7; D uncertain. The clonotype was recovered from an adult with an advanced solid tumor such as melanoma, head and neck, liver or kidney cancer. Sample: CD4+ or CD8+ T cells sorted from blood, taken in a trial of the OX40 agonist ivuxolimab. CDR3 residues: CASSVGGNGEQYF. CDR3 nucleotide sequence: TGTGCCAGCAGCGTAGGGGGTAATGGGGAGCAGTACTTC. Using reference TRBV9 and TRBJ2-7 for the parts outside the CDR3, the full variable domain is DSGVTQTPKHLITATGQRVTLRCSPRSGDLSVYWYQQSLDQGLQFLIQYYNGEERAKGNILERFSAQQFPDLHSELNLSSLELGDSALYFCASSVGGNGEQYFGPGTRLTVT.